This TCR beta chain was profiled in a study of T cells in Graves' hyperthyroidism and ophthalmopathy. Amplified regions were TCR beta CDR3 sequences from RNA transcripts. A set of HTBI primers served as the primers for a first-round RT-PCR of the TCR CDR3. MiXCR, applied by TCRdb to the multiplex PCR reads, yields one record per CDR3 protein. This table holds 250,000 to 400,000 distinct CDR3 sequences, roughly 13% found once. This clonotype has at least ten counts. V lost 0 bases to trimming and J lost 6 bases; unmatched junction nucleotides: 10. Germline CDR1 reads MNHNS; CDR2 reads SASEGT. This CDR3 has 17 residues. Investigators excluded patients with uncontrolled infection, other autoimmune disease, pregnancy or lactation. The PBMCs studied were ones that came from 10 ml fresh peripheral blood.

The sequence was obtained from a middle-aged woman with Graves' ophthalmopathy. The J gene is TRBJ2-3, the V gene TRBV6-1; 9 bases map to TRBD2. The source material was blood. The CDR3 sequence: CASSEAKGLALLDTQYF. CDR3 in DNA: TGTGCCAGCAGTGAAGCGAAGGGACTAGCATTGCTTGATACGCAGTATTTT.